This entry describes one T cell receptor beta chain. Its target is not known. The record originates from a study of T cells after posttransplantation cyclophosphamide. Study outcomes and limitations: Donor CD8+ memory clones often dominated recipient blood repertoires at later times. Blood and skin or GI T cell repertoires showed limited TRB overlap. TRB clonality was highly associated with recipient CMV seropositivity and reactivation.

Cells defined as naive were viable CD3+CD4+ or CD3+CD8+ and CCR7+CD45RA+CD45RO-CD95-CD27+CD28+. The germline CDR1 and CDR2 sequences are SGHNT and YYREEE (reference sequence). V was trimmed by 4 bases and J by 5 bases, leaving 10 bases between them. The CDR3 consists of 12 residues. Assay used: immunoSEQ multiplex PCR; TCRdb lists only in-frame clones, some missing. This table holds tens of thousands of clones, roughly 97% found once. The chain couples TRBV5-4 to TRBJ2-7, with D tentatively TRBD2 (6 bases). What was sequenced was naive CD4+ T cells sorted from PBMCs. This sequence originates from a man aged 45-65 years in good health, CMV-negative, and a related stem cell transplant donor. The DNA of the CDR3 is TGTGCCAGCAGCCAGACTAGTCACGAGCAGTACTTC. This encodes CASSQTSHEQYF.